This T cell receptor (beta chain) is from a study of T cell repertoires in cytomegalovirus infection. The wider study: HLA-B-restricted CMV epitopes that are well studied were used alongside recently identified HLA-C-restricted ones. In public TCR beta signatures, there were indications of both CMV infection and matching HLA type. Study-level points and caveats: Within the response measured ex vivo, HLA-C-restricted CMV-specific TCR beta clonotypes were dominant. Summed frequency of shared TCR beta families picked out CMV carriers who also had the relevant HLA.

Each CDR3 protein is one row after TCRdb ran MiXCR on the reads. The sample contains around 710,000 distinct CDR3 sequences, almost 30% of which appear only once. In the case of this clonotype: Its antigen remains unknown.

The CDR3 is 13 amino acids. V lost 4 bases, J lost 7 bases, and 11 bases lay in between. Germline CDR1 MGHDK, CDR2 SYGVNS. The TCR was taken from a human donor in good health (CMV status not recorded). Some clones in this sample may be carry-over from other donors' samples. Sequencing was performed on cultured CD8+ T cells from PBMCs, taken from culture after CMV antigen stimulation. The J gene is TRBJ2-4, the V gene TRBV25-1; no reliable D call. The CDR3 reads CASSGIHRNIQYF. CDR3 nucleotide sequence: TGTGCCAGCAGTGGTATCCACCGGAACATTCAGTACTTC.